This record covers a single T cell receptor (beta chain). This specimen includes other DNA sequences encoding the same CDR3. This entry is derived from a study of T cell changes during pregnancy in multiple sclerosis. The data were produced by immunoSEQ multiplex PCR, yet TCRdb's version contains in-frame clones alone and is incomplete. The sample lists some 80,000 clones, 70% to 90% occurring once. Germline CDR1 is LNHNV and CDR2 is YYDKDF (reference sequence). The CDR3 consists of 16 residues. With 0 bases clipped from V and 7 bases from J, the junction kept 7 bases outside the gene matches. The chain carries TRBV15 and TRBJ2-1, with 9 bases matching TRBD2. This material consisted of peripheral blood, taken in the first trimester of pregnancy. This TCR came from a female donor in good health, enrolled as a control in a pregnancy study. Here the CDR3 DNA reads TGTGCCACCAGCAGAGATCTGGCGGGAGGGACGAATGAGCAGTTCTTC. Translated: CATSRDLAGGTNEQFF.